This T cell receptor beta chain was documented in a study of shared T cell receptors in the human thymus. This clone was counted once. The protocol was immunoSEQ multiplex PCR, while the TCRdb copy is restricted to in-frame clones and leaves out a portion. The sample lists hundreds of thousands of clones, 80% to 90% seen once, with roughly 0.0094% in the top ten. The CDR3 spans 17 residues. The V segment lost 0 bases and the J segment 5 bases; nucleotides outside the gene matches: 12. Germline assignment: CDR1 LNHNV and CDR2 YYDKDF (reference sequence). These data were likewise used in another study, on human thymus T cells. In that study: Corrective surgery for congenital heart defects was being performed on the healthy Finnish infants who served as donors. Corrective heart surgery yielded resections, and these provided the thymus tissue. Usage of V and J genes appeared biased in thymic and blood repertoires. Unrelated people showed highly overlapping thymic repertoires, related research reported.

This chain uses TRBV15 with TRBJ2-5; 7 bases are shared with TRBD1. The sample consisted of thymocytes. This sequence originates from a boy in the first two years of life with a congenital heart defect. The CDR3 coding sequence is TGTGCCACCAGCAGAGATCGCCGACAGGGATACGGCGAGACCCAGTACTTC. Protein sequence: CATSRDRRQGYGETQYF.